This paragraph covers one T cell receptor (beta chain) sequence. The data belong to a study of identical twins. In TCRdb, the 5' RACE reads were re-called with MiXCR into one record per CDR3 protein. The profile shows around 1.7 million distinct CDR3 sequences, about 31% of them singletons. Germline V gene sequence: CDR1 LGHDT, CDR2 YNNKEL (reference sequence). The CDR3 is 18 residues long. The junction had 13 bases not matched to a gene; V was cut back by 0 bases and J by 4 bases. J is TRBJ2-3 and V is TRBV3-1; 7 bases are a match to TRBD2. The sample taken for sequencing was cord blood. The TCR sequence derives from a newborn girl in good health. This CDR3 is CASSQEFRGRDGADTQYF. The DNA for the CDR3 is TGTGCCAGCAGCCAAGAGTTCCGAGGGAGGGATGGCGCAGATACGCAGTATTTT.